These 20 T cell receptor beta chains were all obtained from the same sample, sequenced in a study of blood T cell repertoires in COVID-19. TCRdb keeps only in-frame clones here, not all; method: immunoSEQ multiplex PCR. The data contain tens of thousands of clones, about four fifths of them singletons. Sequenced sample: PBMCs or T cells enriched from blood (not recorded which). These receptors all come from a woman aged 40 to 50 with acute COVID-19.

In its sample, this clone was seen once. CDR3 loop: CASSPSPGGLMNEQFF. In nucleotides, the CDR3 is TGCGCCAGCAGCCCATCCCCGGGCGGGCTGATGAATGAGCAGTTCTTC. V gene TRBV5-1 combines with J gene TRBJ2-1, with a tentative D call TRBD2 (5 bases). The CDR3 is made up of 16 amino acids. The V end lost 4 bases, the J end lost 7 bases, and 21 bases lay between the germline ends. Germline values: CDR1 SGHRS, CDR2 YFSETQ.

The DNA of the CDR3 is TGTGCCAGCAGCCAAGTAGCGGGAGAGGGAGAGACCCAGTACTTC. Residues: CASSQVAGEGETQYF. This chain joins TRBV3-1 (or the pseudogene TRBV3-2) and TRBJ2-5, with 9 positions matching TRBD2. J lost 4 bases, V lost 1 base, and 4 bases had no gene match. The germline V gene encodes CDR1 LGHDT and CDR2 YNNKEL (reference sequence). This CDR3 is built from 15 residues.

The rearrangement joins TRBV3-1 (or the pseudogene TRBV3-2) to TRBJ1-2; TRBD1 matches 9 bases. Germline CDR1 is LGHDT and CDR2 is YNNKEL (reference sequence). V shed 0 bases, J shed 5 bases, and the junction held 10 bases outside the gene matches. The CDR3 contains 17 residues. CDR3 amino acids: CASSQEGENRGRYGYTF. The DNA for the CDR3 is TGTGCCAGCAGCCAAGAAGGAGAAAACAGGGGGCGGTATGGCTACACCTTC.

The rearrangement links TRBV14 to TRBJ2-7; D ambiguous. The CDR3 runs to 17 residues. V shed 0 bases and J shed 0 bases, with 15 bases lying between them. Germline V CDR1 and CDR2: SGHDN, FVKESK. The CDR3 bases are TGTGCCAGCAGCCAAGATTTATCCCCGGGTTACTCCTACGAGCAGTACTTC. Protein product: CASSQDLSPGYSYEQYF.

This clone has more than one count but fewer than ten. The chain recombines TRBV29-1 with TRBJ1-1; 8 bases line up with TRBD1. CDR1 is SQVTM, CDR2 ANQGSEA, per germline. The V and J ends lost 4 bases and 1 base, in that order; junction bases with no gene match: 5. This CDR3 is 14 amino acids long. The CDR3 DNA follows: TGCAGCGTTGCTCAGGGGGCTTCGAACACTGAAGCTTTCTTT. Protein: CSVAQGASNTEAFF.

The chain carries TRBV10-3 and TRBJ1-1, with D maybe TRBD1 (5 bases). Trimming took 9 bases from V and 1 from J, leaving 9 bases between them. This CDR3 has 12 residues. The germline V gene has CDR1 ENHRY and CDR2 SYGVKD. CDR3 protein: CAIRGSNTEAFF. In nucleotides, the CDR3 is TGTGCCATAAGGGGATCGAACACTGAAGCTTTCTTT.

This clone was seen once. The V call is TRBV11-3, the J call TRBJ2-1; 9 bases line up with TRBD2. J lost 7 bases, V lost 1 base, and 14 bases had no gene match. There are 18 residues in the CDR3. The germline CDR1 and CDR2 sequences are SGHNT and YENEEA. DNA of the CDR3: TGTGCCAGCAGCTTAGGTTTTGGGGTTAGCGGGAGTTTTAATGAGCAGTTCTTC. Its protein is CASSLGFGVSGSFNEQFF.

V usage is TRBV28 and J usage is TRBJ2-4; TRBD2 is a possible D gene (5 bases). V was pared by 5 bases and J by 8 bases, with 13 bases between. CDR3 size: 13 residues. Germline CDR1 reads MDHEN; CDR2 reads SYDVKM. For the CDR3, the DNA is TGTGCCAGCAGTCCCCCGCGGGCGGACATTCAGTACTTC. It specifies CASSPPRADIQYF.

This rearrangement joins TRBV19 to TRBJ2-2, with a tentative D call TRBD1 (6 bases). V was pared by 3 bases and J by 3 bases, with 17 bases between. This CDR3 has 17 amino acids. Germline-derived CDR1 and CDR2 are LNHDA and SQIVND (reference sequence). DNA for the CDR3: TGTGCCAGTAGTATGGGCAGGGGAGTTTCCGACACCGGGGAGCTGTTTTTT. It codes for CASSMGRGVSDTGELFF.

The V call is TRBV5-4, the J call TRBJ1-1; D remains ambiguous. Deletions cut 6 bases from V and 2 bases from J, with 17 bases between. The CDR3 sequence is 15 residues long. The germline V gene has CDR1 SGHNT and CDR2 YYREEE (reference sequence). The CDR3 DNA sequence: TGTGCCAGCAACCGTAATTGGGGAGGAAACACTGAAGCTTTCTTT. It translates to CASNRNWGGNTEAFF.

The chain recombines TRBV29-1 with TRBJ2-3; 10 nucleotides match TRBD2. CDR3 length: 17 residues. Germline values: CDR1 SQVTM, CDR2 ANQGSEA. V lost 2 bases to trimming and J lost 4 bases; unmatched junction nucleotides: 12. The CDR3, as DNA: TGCAGCGTTGAAAGATCTTTAAGCGGGGGGGCGTCAGATACGCAGTATTTT. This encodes CSVERSLSGGASDTQYF.

CDR3 nucleotide sequence: TGTGCCAGCAGCCAAGGGGCTCGCAATCAGCCCCAGCATTTT. It yields the protein CASSQGARNQPQHF. The rearrangement uses TRBV3-1 (or the pseudogene TRBV3-2) and TRBJ1-5; D unclear. Trimming cost V 1 base and J 2 bases, with 6 bases left between them. Germline assignment: CDR1 LGHDT and CDR2 YNNKEL (reference sequence). CDR3 length: 14 amino acids.

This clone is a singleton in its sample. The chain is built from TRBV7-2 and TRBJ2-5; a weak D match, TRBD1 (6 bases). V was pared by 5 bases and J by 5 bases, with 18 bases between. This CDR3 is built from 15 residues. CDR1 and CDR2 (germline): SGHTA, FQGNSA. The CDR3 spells CASSHRQVLGETQYF. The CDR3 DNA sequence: TGTGCCAGCAGCCATAGACAGGTCCTTGGGGAGACCCAGTACTTC.

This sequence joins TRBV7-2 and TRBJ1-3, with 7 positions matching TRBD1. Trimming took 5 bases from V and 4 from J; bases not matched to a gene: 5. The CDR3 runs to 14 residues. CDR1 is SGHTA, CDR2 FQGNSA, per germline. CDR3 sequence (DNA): TGTGCCAGCAGCCCAGGGACAGTAGGAAACACCATATATTTT. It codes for CASSPGTVGNTIYF.

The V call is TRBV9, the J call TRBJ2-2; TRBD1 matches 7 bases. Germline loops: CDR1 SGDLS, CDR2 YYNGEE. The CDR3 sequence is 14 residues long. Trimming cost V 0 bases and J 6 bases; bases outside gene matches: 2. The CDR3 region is CASSVGRGPGELFF. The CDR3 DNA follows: TGTGCCAGCAGCGTAGGAAGGGGGCCCGGGGAGCTGTTTTTT.

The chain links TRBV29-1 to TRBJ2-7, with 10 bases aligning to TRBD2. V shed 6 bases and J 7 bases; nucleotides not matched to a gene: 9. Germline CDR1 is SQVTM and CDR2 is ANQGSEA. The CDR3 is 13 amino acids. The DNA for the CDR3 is TGCAGCGTCAATCTAGCGGGAGCGGGTGAGCAGTACTTC. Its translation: CSVNLAGAGEQYF.

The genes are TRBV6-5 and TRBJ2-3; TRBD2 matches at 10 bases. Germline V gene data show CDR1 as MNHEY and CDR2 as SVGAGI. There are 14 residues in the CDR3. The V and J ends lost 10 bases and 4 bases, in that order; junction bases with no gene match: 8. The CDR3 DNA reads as TGTGCCACCGCGAGTGGACTAGCGGCAGATACGCAGTATTTT. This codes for CATASGLAADTQYF.

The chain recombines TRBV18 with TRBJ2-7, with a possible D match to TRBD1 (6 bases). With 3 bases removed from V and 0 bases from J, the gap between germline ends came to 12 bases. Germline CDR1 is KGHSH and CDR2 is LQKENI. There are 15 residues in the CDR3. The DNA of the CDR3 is TGTGCCAGCTCACCTTCCGGGACAAACTCCTACGAGCAGTACTTC. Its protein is CASSPSGTNSYEQYF.

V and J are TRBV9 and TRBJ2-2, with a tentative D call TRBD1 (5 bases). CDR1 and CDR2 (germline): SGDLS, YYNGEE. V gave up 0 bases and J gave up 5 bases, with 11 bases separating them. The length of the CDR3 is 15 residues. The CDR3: CASSVAGFATGELFF. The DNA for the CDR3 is TGTGCCAGCAGCGTAGCAGGGTTTGCTACCGGGGAGCTGTTTTTT.

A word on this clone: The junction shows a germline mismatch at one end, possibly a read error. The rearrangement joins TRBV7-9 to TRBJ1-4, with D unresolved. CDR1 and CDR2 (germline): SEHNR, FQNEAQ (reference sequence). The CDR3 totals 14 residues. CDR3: CASGLGSDNEKLFF. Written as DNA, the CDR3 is TGTGCCAGCGGCTTGGGCTCGGATAATGAAAAACTGTTTTTT.